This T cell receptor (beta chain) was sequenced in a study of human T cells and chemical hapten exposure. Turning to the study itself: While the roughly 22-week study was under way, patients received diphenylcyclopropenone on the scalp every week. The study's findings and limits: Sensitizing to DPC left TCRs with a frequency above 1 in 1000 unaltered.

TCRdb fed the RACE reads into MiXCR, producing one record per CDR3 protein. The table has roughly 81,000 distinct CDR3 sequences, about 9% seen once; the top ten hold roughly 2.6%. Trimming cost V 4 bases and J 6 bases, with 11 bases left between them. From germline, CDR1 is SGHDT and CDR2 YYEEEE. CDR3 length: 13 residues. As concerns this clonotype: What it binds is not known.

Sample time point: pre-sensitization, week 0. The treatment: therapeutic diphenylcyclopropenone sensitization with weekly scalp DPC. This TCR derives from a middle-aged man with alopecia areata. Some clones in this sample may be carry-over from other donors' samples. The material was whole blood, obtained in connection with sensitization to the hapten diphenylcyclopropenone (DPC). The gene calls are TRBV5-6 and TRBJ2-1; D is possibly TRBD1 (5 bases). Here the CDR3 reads CASSHDRVNEQFF. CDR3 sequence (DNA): TGTGCCAGCAGCCATGACAGAGTCAATGAGCAGTTCTTC.